The clone carrying this T cell receptor beta chain was seen more than once but under ten times. This sample was included in a study of technical replicates of blood from a handful of donors. CDR1 and CDR2 from the germline V gene are GTSNPN and SVGIG (reference sequence). The CDR3 spans 14 residues. V lost 0 bases and J 0 bases, leaving 8 bases between the germline ends. Some clones are missing from TCRdb's copy, which holds only in-frame ones; the method was immunoSEQ multiplex PCR. The table shows 70,000 or so clones, with approximately 90% occurring only once. The receptor was isolated from a human donor in good health. The specimen was T cells isolated from PBMCs. The chain carries TRBV30 and TRBJ1-1; a possible D gene is TRBD1 (5 bases). This chain's CDR3 is CAWSVKGMNTEAFF. For the CDR3, the DNA is TGTGCCTGGAGTGTTAAGGGGATGAACACTGAAGCTTTCTTT.